Listed here are 15 T cell receptor beta chains from one sample, sequenced in a study of OX40 agonist ivuxolimab in advanced cancers. Sequenced by immunoSEQ multiplex PCR; TCRdb stores in-frame clones only, minus some. The repertoire includes about 8,300 clones, around 72% of them detected once, and 15% to 20% sits in the top ten. Source: CD4+ or CD8+ T cells sorted from blood, taken in a trial of the OX40 agonist ivuxolimab. The receptor source for this set is an adult with an advanced solid tumor such as melanoma, head and neck, liver or kidney cancer.

As concerns this clone: The junction does not match germline at one end; this may be a read error. The chain joins TRBV2 to TRBJ1-3; D might be TRBD1 (5 bases). Germline CDR1 reads SNHLY; CDR2 reads FYNNEI. The CDR3 totals 13 residues. This CDR3 is CASSEGPSGPKGF. The CDR3 nucleotides are TGTGCCAGCAGTGAAGGGCCCTCCGGCCCTAAGGGGTTT.

V gene TRBV6-1 combines with J gene TRBJ1-1; D uncertain. The V gene lost 7 bases and the J gene lost 1 base, with 13 bases spanning the gap. The CDR3 totals 14 residues. CDR1 and CDR2 from the germline V gene are MNHNS and SASEGT. This chain's CDR3 is CASNRRTGNTEAFF. DNA of the CDR3: TGTGCCAGCAATAGACGGACCGGGAACACTGAAGCTTTCTTT.

The chain carries TRBV6-5 and TRBJ1-1; D gene unclear. The germline CDR1 and CDR2 sequences are MNHEY and SVGAGI. V was shortened by 5 bases and J by 8 bases, with 0 bases between the two germline ends. CDR3 length: 8 residues. Here the CDR3 DNA reads TGTGCCAGCAGTGAAGCTTTCTTT. Translation: CASSEAFF.

The chain uses TRBV7-8 and TRBJ2-7; 7 positions agree with TRBD1. The germline V gene encodes CDR1 SGHVS and CDR2 FQNEAQ. After removal of 5 bases from V and 4 bases from J, the junction contained 11 bases not matched to a gene. This CDR3 spans 15 amino acids. This CDR3 is CASSPYRGPSYEQYF. For the CDR3, the DNA is TGTGCCAGCAGCCCCTACAGGGGCCCGTCGTACGAGCAGTACTTC. Combining the CDR3 with reference TRBV7-8 and TRBJ2-7 gives the whole variable domain GAGVSQSPRYKVAKRGQDVALRCDPISGHVSLFWYQQALGQGPEFLTYFQNEAQLDKSGLPSDRFFAERPEGSVSTLKIQRTQQEDSAVYLCASSPYRGPSYEQYFGPGTRLTVT.

The CDR3: CASSRKVTGLAARREQFF. The CDR3, as DNA: TGTGCCAGCAGCCGGAAGGTAACGGGACTAGCGGCTCGGAGGGAGCAGTTCTTC. V and J are TRBV14 and TRBJ2-1; 11 nucleotides agree with TRBD2. V shed 4 bases and J 10 bases; nucleotides not matched to a gene: 18. Germline-derived CDR1 and CDR2 are SGHDN and FVKESK. The CDR3 has 18 residues.

The genes are TRBV5-1 and TRBJ2-5, with D maybe TRBD2 (5 bases). The CDR3 totals 14 residues. Between the trimmed V and J ends, which lost 4 bases and 2 bases, there was a span of 12 bases. Germline V gene sequence: CDR1 SGHRS, CDR2 YFSETQ. The chain's CDR3 is CASSPGLGQETQYF. The DNA of the CDR3 is TGCGCCAGCAGCCCCGGACTGGGTCAAGAGACCCAGTACTTC.

Written as DNA, the CDR3 is TGCGCCAGCAGTGAAGGGGACAGAAATATCACTGAAGCTTTCTTT. Protein sequence: CASSEGDRNITEAFF. V and J are TRBV23-1 and TRBJ1-1, with TRBD1 matching 7 bases. TRBV23-1 is reported as an ORF; its role is uncertain. This CDR3 is 15 amino acids long. After removal of 5 bases from V and 4 bases from J, the junction contained 10 bases not matched to a gene.

This rearrangement joins TRBV9 to TRBJ2-5, with D perhaps matching TRBD2 (6 bases). V lost 0 bases and J 1 base, leaving 13 bases between the germline ends. This CDR3 is built from 16 residues. Per the germline V gene, CDR1 is SGDLS and CDR2 is YYNGEE. The CDR3 spells CASSVDGGEIQETQYF. For the CDR3, the DNA is TGTGCCAGCAGCGTAGACGGGGGAGAAATCCAAGAGACCCAGTACTTC.

The J gene is TRBJ2-7, the V gene TRBV19, with D hard to call. The CDR3 consists of 12 residues. Deletions cut 3 bases from V and 4 bases from J, with 7 bases between. CDR1 and CDR2 (germline): LNHDA, SQIVND (reference sequence). Written as DNA, the CDR3 is TGTGCCAGTAGTATGGGTGAATACGAGCAGTACTTC. Protein product: CASSMGEYEQYF.

This sequence joins TRBV5-1 and TRBJ2-7; 10 bases align to TRBD1. Trimming cost V 3 bases and J 4 bases; bases outside gene matches: 7. The CDR3 length is 15 residues. Germline V gene sequence: CDR1 SGHRS, CDR2 YFSETQ. CDR3: CASSSGQGFTYEQYF. CDR3 DNA sequence: TGCGCCAGCAGCTCGGGACAGGGGTTCACTTACGAGCAGTACTTC. Drawing the rest from reference TRBV5-1 and TRBJ2-7, the complete variable domain is KAGVTQTPRYLIKTRGQQVTLSCSPISGHRSVSWYQQTPGQGLQFLFEYFSETQRNKGNFPGRFSGRQFSNSRSEMNVSTLELGDSALYLCASSSGQGFTYEQYFGPGTRLTVT.

The chain links TRBV9 to TRBJ1-2; 10 bases line up with TRBD1. After removal of 3 bases from V and 6 bases from J, the junction contained 11 bases not matched to a gene. The CDR3 is 16 residues long. Germline assignment: CDR1 SGDLS and CDR2 YYNGEE. This CDR3 is CASSADLGQGLDGYTF. CDR3 DNA sequence: TGTGCCAGCAGCGCAGACCTGGGACAGGGGTTGGATGGCTACACCTTC.

The CDR3: CASSDGSRGGVTEAFF. The CDR3 DNA reads TGTGCCAGCAGTGACGGGTCTCGAGGGGGTGTCACTGAAGCTTTCTTT. The chain is built from TRBV6-4 and TRBJ1-1, with D tentatively TRBD1 (6 bases). Germline loops: CDR1 MRHNA, CDR2 SNTAGT. This CDR3 spans 16 amino acids. Between the trimmed V and J ends, which lost 2 bases and 4 bases, there was a span of 17 bases.

The chain has TRBV30 and TRBJ1-2; D possibly corresponds to TRBD1 (5 bases). V lost 0 bases and J lost 6, with 11 bases in between. Germline V gives CDR1 GTSNPN, CDR2 SVGIG (reference sequence). The CDR3 runs 13 residues. CDR3 DNA: TGTGCCTGGAGTGTAACGCCAGGGAATGGCTACACCTTC. Its protein is CAWSVTPGNGYTF.

CDR3 nucleotide sequence: TGTGCCACCAGTACCTACGAGCAGTACTTC. Translation: CATSTYEQYF. V usage is TRBV15 and J usage is TRBJ2-7; D is undetermined. The CDR3 contains 10 residues. Per the germline V gene, CDR1 is LNHNV and CDR2 is YYDKDF (reference sequence). Trimming took 6 bases from V and 2 from J, leaving 2 bases between them.

This clone was observed a single time. One end of the junction is discordant with germline, which a read error may explain. This chain's CDR3 is CASSLFFAETVYGCTF. The CDR3 bases are TGTGCCAGCAGTTTATTTTTTGCGGAGACAGTCTATGGCTGCACCTTC. The chain recombines TRBV27 with TRBJ1-2; D perhaps matches TRBD1 (5 bases). The CDR3 totals 16 residues. Germline-derived CDR1 and CDR2 are MNHEY and SMNVEV (reference sequence).